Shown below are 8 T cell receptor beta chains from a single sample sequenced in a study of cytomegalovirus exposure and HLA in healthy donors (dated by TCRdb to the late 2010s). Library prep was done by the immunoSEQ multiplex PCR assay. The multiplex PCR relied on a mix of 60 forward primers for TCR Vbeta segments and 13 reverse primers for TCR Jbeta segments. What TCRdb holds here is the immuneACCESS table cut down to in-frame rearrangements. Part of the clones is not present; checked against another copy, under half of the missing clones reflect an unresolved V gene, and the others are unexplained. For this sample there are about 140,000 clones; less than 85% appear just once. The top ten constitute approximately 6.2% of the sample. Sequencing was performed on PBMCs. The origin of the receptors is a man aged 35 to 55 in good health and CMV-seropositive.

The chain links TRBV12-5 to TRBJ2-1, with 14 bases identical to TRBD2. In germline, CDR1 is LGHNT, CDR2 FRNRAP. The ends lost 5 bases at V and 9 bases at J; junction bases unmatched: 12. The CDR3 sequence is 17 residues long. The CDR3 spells CASGPGTSGSGFGEQFF. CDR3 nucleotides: TGTGCTAGTGGTCCCGGGACTAGCGGGAGCGGGTTTGGTGAGCAGTTCTTC.

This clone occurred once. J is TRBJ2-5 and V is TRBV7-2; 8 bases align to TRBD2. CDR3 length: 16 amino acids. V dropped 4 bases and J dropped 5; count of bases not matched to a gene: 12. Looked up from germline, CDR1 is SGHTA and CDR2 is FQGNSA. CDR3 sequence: CASSSKRGLPGETQYF. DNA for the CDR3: TGTGCCAGCAGCTCTAAGCGGGGGCTACCCGGGGAGACCCAGTACTTC.

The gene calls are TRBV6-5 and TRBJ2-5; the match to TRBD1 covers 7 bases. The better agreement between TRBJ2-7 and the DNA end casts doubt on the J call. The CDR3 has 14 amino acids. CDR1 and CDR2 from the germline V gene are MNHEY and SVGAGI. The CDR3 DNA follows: TGTGCCAGCAGTTACGGGACAGTTTACTACGAGCAGTACTTC. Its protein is CASSYGTVYYEQYF.

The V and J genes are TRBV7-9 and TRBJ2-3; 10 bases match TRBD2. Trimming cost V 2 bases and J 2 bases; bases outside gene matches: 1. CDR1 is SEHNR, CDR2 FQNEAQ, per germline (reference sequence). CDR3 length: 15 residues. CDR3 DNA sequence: TGTGCCAGCAGCTTAACTAGCGGGGTCACAGATACGCAGTATTTT. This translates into CASSLTSGVTDTQYF.

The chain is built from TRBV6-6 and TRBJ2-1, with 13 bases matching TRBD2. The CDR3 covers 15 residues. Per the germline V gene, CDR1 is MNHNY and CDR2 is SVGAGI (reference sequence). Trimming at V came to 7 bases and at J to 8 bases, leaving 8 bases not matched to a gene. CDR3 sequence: CASTRTSGSIDEQFF. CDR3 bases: TGTGCCAGCACCAGGACTAGCGGGAGTATCGATGAGCAGTTCTTC.

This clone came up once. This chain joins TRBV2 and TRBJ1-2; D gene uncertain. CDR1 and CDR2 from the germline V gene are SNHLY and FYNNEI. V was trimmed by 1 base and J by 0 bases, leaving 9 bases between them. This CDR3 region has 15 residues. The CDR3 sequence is CASSEVGRSNYGYTF. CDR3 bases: TGTGCCAGCAGTGAAGTTGGCAGATCTAACTATGGCTACACCTTC. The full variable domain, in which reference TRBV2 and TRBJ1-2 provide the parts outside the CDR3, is EPEVTQTPSHQVTQMGQEVILRCVPISNHLYFYWYRQILGQKVEFLVSFYNNEISEKSEIFDDQFSVERPDGSNFTLKIRSTKLEDSAMYFCASSEVGRSNYGYTFGSGTRLTVV.

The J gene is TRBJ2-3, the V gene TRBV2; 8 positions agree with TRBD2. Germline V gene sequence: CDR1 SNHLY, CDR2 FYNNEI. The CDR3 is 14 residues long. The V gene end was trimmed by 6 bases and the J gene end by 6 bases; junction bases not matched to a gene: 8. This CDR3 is CASRERGYLDTQYF. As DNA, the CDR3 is TGTGCCAGCAGGGAGCGGGGGTACTTGGATACGCAGTATTTT.

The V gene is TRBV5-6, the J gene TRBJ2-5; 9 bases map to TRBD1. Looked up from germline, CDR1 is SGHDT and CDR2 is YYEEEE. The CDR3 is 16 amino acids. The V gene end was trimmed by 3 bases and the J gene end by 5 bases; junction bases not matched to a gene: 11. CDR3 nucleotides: TGTGCCAGCAGCTCGCGGGCAACAGGGGGCCGGGAGACCCAGTACTTC. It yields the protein CASSSRATGGRETQYF.